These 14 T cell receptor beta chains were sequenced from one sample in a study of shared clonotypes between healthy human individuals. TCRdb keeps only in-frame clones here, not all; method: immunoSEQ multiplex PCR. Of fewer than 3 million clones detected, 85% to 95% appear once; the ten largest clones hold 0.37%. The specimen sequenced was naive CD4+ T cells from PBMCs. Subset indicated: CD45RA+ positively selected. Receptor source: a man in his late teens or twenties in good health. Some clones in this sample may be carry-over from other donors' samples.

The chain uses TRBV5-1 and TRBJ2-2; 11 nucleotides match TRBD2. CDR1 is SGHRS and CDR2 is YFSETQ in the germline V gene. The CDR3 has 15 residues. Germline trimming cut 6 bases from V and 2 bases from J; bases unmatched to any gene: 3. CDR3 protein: CASTGTSGNTGELFF. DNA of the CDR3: TGCGCCAGCACCGGGACTAGCGGAAACACCGGGGAGCTGTTTTTT.

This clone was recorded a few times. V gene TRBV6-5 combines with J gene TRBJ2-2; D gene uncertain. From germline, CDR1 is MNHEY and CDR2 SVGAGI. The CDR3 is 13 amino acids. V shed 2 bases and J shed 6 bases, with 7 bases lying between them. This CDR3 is CASSYDPSGELFF. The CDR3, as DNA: TGTGCCAGCAGTTACGACCCGTCCGGGGAGCTGTTTTTT.

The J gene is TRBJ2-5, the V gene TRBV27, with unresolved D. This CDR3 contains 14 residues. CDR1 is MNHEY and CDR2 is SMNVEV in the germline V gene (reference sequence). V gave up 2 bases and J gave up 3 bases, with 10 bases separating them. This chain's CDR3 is CASSLSRQKETQYF. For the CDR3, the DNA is TGTGCCAGCAGTTTAAGCAGGCAGAAAGAGACCCAGTACTTC.

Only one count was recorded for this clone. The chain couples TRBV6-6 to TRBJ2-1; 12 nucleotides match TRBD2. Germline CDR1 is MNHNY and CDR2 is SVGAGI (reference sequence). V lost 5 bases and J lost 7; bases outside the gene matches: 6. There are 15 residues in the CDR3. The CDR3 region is CASSLTSGRGNEQFF. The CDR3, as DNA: TGTGCCAGCAGTCTGACTAGCGGGAGAGGAAATGAGCAGTTCTTC.

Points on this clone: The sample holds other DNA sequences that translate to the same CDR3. CDR3 nucleotides: TGTGCCAGCAGTGTTAGGGGGGGAACCTACGAGCAGTACTTC. It encodes CASSVRGGTYEQYF. The chain combines TRBV6-1 with TRBJ2-7, with TRBD2 as a possible D gene (7 bases). CDR1 MNHNS and CDR2 SASEGT come from the germline V gene. This CDR3 spans 14 amino acids. Trimming shortened V by 4 bases and J by 2 bases, and 12 bases separated the two germline ends.

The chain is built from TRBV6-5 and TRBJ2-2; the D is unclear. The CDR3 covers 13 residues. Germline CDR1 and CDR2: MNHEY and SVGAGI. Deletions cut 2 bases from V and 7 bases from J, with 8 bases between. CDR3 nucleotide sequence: TGTGCCAGCAGTTACAGGGCTGGCGGGGAGCTGTTTTTT. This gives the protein CASSYRAGGELFF.

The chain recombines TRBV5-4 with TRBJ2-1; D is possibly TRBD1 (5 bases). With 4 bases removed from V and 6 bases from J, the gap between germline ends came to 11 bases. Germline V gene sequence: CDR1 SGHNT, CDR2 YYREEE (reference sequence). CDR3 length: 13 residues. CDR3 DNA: TGTGCCAGCAGCACCCGCCAGGGCAATGAGCAGTTCTTC. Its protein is CASSTRQGNEQFF.

The CDR3 sequence: CASSFWVKQGDNQPQHF. CDR3 nucleotides: TGTGCCAGCAGTTTTTGGGTAAAGCAGGGGGATAATCAGCCCCAGCATTTT. This chain connects TRBV28 to TRBJ1-5; 7 nucleotides match TRBD1. CDR1 MDHEN and CDR2 SYDVKM come from the germline V gene. Unmatched junction bases numbered 12, after V lost 3 bases and J lost 4 bases. This CDR3 has 17 residues.

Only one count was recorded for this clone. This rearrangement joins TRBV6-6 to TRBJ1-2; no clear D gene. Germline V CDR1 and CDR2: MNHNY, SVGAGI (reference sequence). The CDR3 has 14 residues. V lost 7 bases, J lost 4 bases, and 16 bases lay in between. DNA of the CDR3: TGTGCCAGCATGAGAGGGAACTCGGGCTATGGCTACACCTTC. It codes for CASMRGNSGYGYTF.

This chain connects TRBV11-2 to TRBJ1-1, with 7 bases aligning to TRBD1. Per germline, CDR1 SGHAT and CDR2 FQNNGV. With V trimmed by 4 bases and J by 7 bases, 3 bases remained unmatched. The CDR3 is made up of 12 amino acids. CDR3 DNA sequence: TGTGCCAGCAGCTCACGGGACAGTGAAGCTTTCTTT. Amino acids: CASSSRDSEAFF.

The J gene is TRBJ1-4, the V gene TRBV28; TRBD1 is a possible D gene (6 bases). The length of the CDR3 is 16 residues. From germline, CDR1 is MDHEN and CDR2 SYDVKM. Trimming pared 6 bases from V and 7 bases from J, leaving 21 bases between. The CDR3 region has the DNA TGTGCCAGCAGCCCAGGGGCGAGGCGGACCTCTGAAAAACTGTTTTTT. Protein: CASSPGARRTSEKLFF.

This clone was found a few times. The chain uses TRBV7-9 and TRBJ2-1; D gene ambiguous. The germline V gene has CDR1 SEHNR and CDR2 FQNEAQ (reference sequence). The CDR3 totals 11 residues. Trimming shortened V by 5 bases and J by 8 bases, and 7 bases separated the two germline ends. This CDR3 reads CASSTSYEQFF. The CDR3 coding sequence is TGTGCCAGCAGCACCTCGTATGAGCAGTTCTTC.

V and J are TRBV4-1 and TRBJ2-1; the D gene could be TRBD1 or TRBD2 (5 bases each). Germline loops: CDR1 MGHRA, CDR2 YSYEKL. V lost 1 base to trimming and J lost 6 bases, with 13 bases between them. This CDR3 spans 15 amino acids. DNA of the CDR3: TGCGCCAGCAGCCAAGTTGGGACCGCACTCAATGAGCAGTTCTTC. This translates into CASSQVGTALNEQFF.

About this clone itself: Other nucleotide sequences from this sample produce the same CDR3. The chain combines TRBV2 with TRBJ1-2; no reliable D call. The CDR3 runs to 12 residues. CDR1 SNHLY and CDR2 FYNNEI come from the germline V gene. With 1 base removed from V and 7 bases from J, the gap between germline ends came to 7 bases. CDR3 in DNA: TGTGCCAGCAGTGAAGGTGGAGGTGGCTACACCTTC. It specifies CASSEGGGGYTF.